These 8 T cell receptor beta chains originate from one sample sequenced in a study of shared clonotypes between healthy human individuals. Produced via immunoSEQ multiplex PCR; TCRdb's table is partial and in-frame only. The table lists about 2.4 million clones, 90% to 95% of them singletons, with over 0.12% in the top ten. The material sequenced was naive CD4+ T cells sorted from blood. Subset in this sample: CD45RA+ positively selected. Every receptor here comes from a young man in good health.

The V call is TRBV29-1, the J call TRBJ2-1; 8 bases agree with TRBD2. V lost 5 bases to trimming and J lost 4 bases; unmatched junction nucleotides: 7. The CDR3 length is 14 residues. The germline gives CDR1 SQVTM, CDR2 ANQGSEA. For the CDR3, the DNA is TGCAGCGTTCAAGGGACTAGAGGGTACAATGAGCAGTTCTTC. The encoded protein is CSVQGTRGYNEQFF.

This rearrangement joins TRBV4-2 to TRBJ2-7, with a weak D call TRBD2 (7 bases). The CDR3 is 16 residues long. Germline V gives CDR1 LGHNA, CDR2 YNFKEQ. Trimming left V 0 bases short and J 5 bases short, with 17 bases between. CDR3 amino acids: CASSQDPAGAWDEQYF. Here the CDR3 DNA reads TGTGCCAGCAGCCAAGATCCCGCGGGGGCTTGGGACGAGCAGTACTTC.

The chain links TRBV7-9 to TRBJ2-1; 7 nucleotides align to TRBD2. V shed 4 bases and J 6 bases; nucleotides not matched to a gene: 15. The CDR3 sequence is 17 residues long. Germline V gives CDR1 SEHNR, CDR2 FQNEAQ (reference sequence). The CDR3 DNA reads as TGTGCCAGCAGCTCGCCTCTCCCCCGCGGGAGAACCAATGAGCAGTTCTTC. Translation: CASSSPLPRGRTNEQFF.

This clone has only one observation. The gene calls are TRBV6-6 and TRBJ2-5, with D unresolved. The germline V gene has CDR1 MNHNY and CDR2 SVGAGI (reference sequence). The length of the CDR3 is 14 residues. Trimming stripped 2 bases from V and 0 bases from J, with 7 bases between. The CDR3 sequence: CASSYLGDQETQYF. The CDR3 DNA is TGTGCCAGCAGTTACCTTGGGGACCAAGAGACCCAGTACTTC.

Notes on this clone: This CDR3 is also generated by other DNA sequences in the sample. The chain has TRBV10-1 and TRBJ2-2; no reliable D call. Germline V gives CDR1 WNHNN, CDR2 SYGVQD (reference sequence). The CDR3 covers 15 residues. The V end lost 0 bases, the J end lost 1 base, and 6 bases lay between the germline ends. The CDR3 here is CASSESTGNTGELFF. DNA of the CDR3: TGCGCCAGCAGTGAGTCAACCGGGAACACCGGGGAGCTGTTTTTT.

The chain recombines TRBV6-6 with TRBJ1-4, with no clear D. The ends were cut back, 7 bases at V and 0 bases at J, with 6 bases in the middle. This CDR3 comprises 13 residues. The germline V gene encodes CDR1 MNHNY and CDR2 SVGAGI (reference sequence). CDR3 sequence (DNA): TGTGCCAGCATGGGGTCAACTAATGAAAAACTGTTTTTT. Its protein product is CASMGSTNEKLFF.

This CDR3 is CASSPVPVQDYGYTF. DNA of the CDR3: TGTGCCAGCAGTCCCGTCCCCGTCCAGGACTATGGCTACACCTTC. V is TRBV6-5 and J is TRBJ1-2; no clear D gene. Trimming pared 5 bases from V and 3 bases from J, leaving 16 bases between. Per germline, CDR1 MNHEY and CDR2 SVGAGI. The CDR3 runs to 15 residues.

This sequence joins TRBV6-1 and TRBJ2-3; tentatively, D is TRBD1 (5 bases). Germline CDR1 and CDR2: MNHNS and SASEGT. Trimming removed 1 base from V and 5 bases from J, with 16 bases in between. CDR3 length: 16 residues. This chain's CDR3 is CASSEGPVGARDTQYF. The CDR3 region has the DNA TGTGCCAGCAGTGAAGGACCCGTTGGGGCAAGAGATACGCAGTATTTT.